The TCR beta chain under discussion was sequenced for a study of lymphopenia after photon versus proton radiotherapy. Concerning this clone itself: Its antigen is as yet unknown.

Regarding the study as a whole: Post-nadir diversity loss with photons came from oligoclonal expansion, particularly CD8+ Temra cells. Proton therapy kept repertoires fairly stable, unlike photons, which gained effector/memory cells.

Assay used: immunoSEQ multiplex PCR; TCRdb lists only in-frame clones, some missing. The sample records roughly 64,000 clones, roughly 87% being singletons. Germline assignment: CDR1 WSHSY and CDR2 SAAADI. This CDR3 is 15 amino acids long. After removal of 2 bases from V and 6 bases from J, the junction contained 5 bases not matched to a gene. The chain recombines TRBV10-2 with TRBJ2-3; TRBD2 matches 10 bases. The clonotype was recovered from a man older than 75 with esophageal cancer. The sample here was peripheral blood, taken from a patient treated with proton-based radiotherapy. CDR3 region: CASSEALAGVDTQYF. The CDR3 DNA reads as TGCGCCAGCAGTGAGGCGCTAGCGGGAGTCGATACGCAGTATTTT.